Sequencing of this TCR beta chain was carried out in a study of cytomegalovirus exposure and HLA in healthy donors. The primer mix had 60 Vbeta and 13 Jbeta primers. Clones were sequenced by immunoSEQ multiplex PCR, and TCRdb holds only the in-frame ones, with some missing. There are some 150,000 clones in the sample; nearly 80% occur only once, and 1.7% lies in the top ten. Of note for this clone: Its antigen is unidentified.

Study results and caveats: More clonal expansion characterized HLA-associated TCR beta chains than equally common others in a later analysis. Through in vitro validation, three CMV-associated chains were shown to be specific for CMV antigens.

V was cut by 0 bases and J by 8 bases, with 10 bases left in between. The CDR3 contains 13 residues. Looked up from germline, CDR1 is MGHRA and CDR2 is YSYEKL. This rearrangement joins TRBV4-1 to TRBJ2-5, with D hard to call. The receptor was isolated from a young woman in good health and CMV-seronegative. Sequencing used PBMCs. CDR3 amino acids: CASSQDRENTQYF. Here the CDR3 DNA reads TGCGCCAGCAGCCAAGATCGCGAGAACACCCAGTACTTC.